The 7 T cell receptor beta chains below were found in one sample sequenced in a study of PD-L1 blockade in urothelial cancer. Stated time point: peripheral blood 6 weeks after treatment start. Only in-frame clones appear in the TCRdb table, and some are missing; sequencing was by immunoSEQ multiplex PCR. The table records approximately 93,000 clones, 70% to 90% of them present only once. Specimen: PBMCs, collected around atezolizumab (anti-PD-L1) treatment. These receptors were taken from a man between 65 and 80 years old with urothelial cancer.

The chain combines TRBV14 with TRBJ2-7; D not resolved. The CDR3 sequence is 11 residues long. The V gene lost 1 base and the J gene lost 7 bases, with 5 bases spanning the gap. Germline CDR1 reads SGHDN; CDR2 reads FVKESK. CDR3 in amino acids: CASSQAVEQYF. For the CDR3, the DNA is TGTGCCAGCAGCCAAGCGGTAGAGCAGTACTTC.

This clone has only one observation. V gene TRBV27 combines with J gene TRBJ1-2; TRBD1 agrees at 10 bases. V lost 7 bases and J lost 5; bases outside the gene matches: 7. CDR1 is MNHEY and CDR2 is SMNVEV in the germline V gene (reference sequence). The CDR3 loop spans 14 amino acids. CDR3 sequence reads: CASKETGGLYGYTF. CDR3 coding DNA: TGTGCCAGCAAAGAGACAGGGGGCTTGTATGGCTACACCTTC.

This clone is a singleton in its sample. The rearrangement links TRBV5-1 to TRBJ2-1, with 8 bases aligning to TRBD1. The germline CDR1 and CDR2 sequences are SGHRS and YFSETQ. Trimming took 5 bases from V and 8 from J; bases not matched to a gene: 3. This CDR3 is built from 12 residues. CDR3 coding DNA: TGCGCCAGCAGTACACAGGGGGATGAGCAGTTCTTC. Its protein is CASSTQGDEQFF.

This chain uses TRBV25-1 with TRBJ1-6, with D unclear. The CDR3 is 16 amino acids. The V end was cut by 8 bases, the J end by 0 bases, with 14 bases between. Looked up from germline, CDR1 is MGHDK and CDR2 is SYGVNS. The CDR3 region has the DNA TGTGCCAGCCGCCCCCCGGGGAGCTCCTATAATTCACCCCTCCACTTT. It specifies CASRPPGSSYNSPLHF. The whole variable domain, remainder taken from reference TRBV25-1 and TRBJ1-6, is EADIYQTPRYLVIGTGKKITLECSQTMGHDKMYWYQQDPGMELHLIHYSYGVNSTEKGDLSSESTVSRIRTEHFPLTLESARPSHTSQYLCASRPPGSSYNSPLHFGNGTRLTVT.

The V call is TRBV7-9, the J call TRBJ1-2, with 7 bases that match TRBD1. The CDR3 is 15 amino acids. CDR1 is SEHNR, CDR2 FQNEAQ, per germline (reference sequence). V shed 1 base and J 6 bases; nucleotides not matched to a gene: 8. The CDR3 reads CASSLDGQGDNGYTF. The CDR3 DNA reads TGTGCCAGCAGCTTAGATGGGCAGGGGGATAATGGCTACACCTTC.

In its sample, this clone was seen a few times. The chain combines TRBV11-3 with TRBJ2-5; D is unresolved. Trimming took 4 bases from V and 2 from J, leaving 8 bases between them. The length of the CDR3 is 13 residues. From germline, CDR1 is SGHNT and CDR2 YENEEA. The CDR3 region is CASSSSRQETQYF. CDR3 nucleotide sequence: TGTGCCAGCAGCTCCAGTCGACAAGAGACCCAGTACTTC.

The genes are TRBV4-2 and TRBJ1-2, with D possibly being TRBD1 (6 bases). CDR1 LGHNA and CDR2 YNFKEQ come from the germline V gene. This CDR3 is 14 amino acids long. V lost 0 bases and J 8 bases, leaving 13 bases between the germline ends. CDR3 DNA sequence: TGTGCCAGCAGCCAAGAGGCTAGGGGGAAAGGCTACACCTTC. Its protein is CASSQEARGKGYTF.